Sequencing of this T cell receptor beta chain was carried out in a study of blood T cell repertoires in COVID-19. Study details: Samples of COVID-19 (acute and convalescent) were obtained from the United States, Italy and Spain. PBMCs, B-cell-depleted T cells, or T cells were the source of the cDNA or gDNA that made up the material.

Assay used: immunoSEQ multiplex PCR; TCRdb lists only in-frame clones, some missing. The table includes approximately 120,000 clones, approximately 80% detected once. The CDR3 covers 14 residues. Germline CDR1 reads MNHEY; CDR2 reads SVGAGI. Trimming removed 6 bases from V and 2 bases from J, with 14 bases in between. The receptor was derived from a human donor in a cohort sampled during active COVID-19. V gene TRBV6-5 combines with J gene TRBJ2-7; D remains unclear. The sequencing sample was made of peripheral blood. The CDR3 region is CASSRFDVAYEQYF. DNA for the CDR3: TGTGCCAGCAGCCGGTTTGATGTGGCCTACGAGCAGTACTTC.